Below are 14 T cell receptor delta chains sequenced from a single sample in a study of gamma-delta chains in newborns, infants, children. TCRdb redid clone calling on the reads using CATT. The sample holds around 4,800 delta-chain clones, around 35% seen once. Material: blood. These receptors originate from a child who received the measles vaccine.

With regard to this clone: This is likely an artifact of a read error, given a far larger clone one base away. V gene TRDV1 combines with J gene TRDJ1, with D perhaps matching TRDD2 or TRDD3 (7 bases each). The germline CDR1 and CDR2 sequences are TSWWSYY and QGS. The CDR3 runs to 20 residues. V lost 0 bases, J lost 4 bases, and 27 bases lay in between. This CDR3 is CALGELSLPAGDCFCDKLIF. Here the CDR3 DNA reads TGTGCTCTTGGGGAACTCAGCCTTCCTGCGGGGGATTGCTTCTGCGATAAACTCATCTTT.

This clone has more than one count but fewer than ten. This chain connects TRDV2 to TRDJ1; D is ambiguous. Germline lookup yields CDR1 GEAIGNYY and CDR2 EKD. The V gene lost 3 bases and the J gene lost 7 bases, with 26 bases spanning the gap. This CDR3 comprises 17 residues. As DNA, the CDR3 is TGTGCCTGTGACTGGACATATCTACTTGCAATACCGAGTAAACTCATCTTT. This sequence encodes CACDWTYLLAIPSKLIF.

This clone counts as medium-sized (0.01 to 0.1%). Other DNA sequences in this sample translate to the same CDR3. In DNA, the CDR3 is TGTGCCTGTGACACGTCCACTAACATGGCCGGCGGTTCGGGGGATTTCACCGATAAACTCATCTTT. Translation: CACDTSTNMAGGSGDFTDKLIF. This chain links TRDV2 with TRDJ1; TRDD3 matches 7 bases. Germline V lookup: CDR1 GEAIGNYY, CDR2 EKD. CDR3 length: 22 residues. Trimming removed 1 base from V and 1 base from J; junction bases left unmatched: 26.

This clone turned up a few times. The V and J genes are TRDV1 and TRDJ2, with TRDD3 as a possible D gene (5 bases). The CDR3 consists of 20 residues. Trimming cost V 0 bases and J 5 bases, with 25 bases left between them. Per the germline V gene, CDR1 is TSWWSYY and CDR2 is QGS. The CDR3 bases are TGTGCTCTTGGGGAACTAGTCGCTTCATCTTGGTATACGGGAACAGCACAACTCTTCTTT. Translating it yields CALGELVASSWYTGTAQLFF.

This clone was counted only a few times. A far larger clone lies a single base away; this is likely a read error. The V and J genes are TRDV1 and TRDJ1, with 7 bases fitting TRDD3. The CDR3 covers 18 residues. Germline V gene sequence: CDR1 TSWWSYY, CDR2 QGS. The CDR3 spells CAPGELALTVLGRGKLIF. The DNA for the CDR3 is TGTGCTCCTGGGGAACTAGCTCTTACAGTACTGGGGAGGGGTAAACTCATCTTT.

V usage is TRDV2 and J usage is TRDJ1, with D possibly TRDD2 on 5 matching bases. The CDR3 spans 12 residues. The V and J ends lost 5 bases and 5 bases respectively, with 11 bases between them. Germline CDR1 is GEAIGNYY and CDR2 is EKD. CDR3 protein: CACALRTDKLIF. Written as DNA, the CDR3 is TGTGCCTGTGCCCTTCGTACTGATAAACTCATCTTT.

A single count supports this clone. The chain recombines TRDV1 with TRDJ3; 9 positions match TRDD3. CDR3 length: 23 residues. The trim removed 0 bases at V and 0 bases at J, leaving 15 bases unmatched. Germline V gene data show CDR1 as TSWWSYY and CDR2 as QGS. For the CDR3, the DNA is TGTGCTCTTGGGGAACTAAGGGGGCGGGGGATACCTCCAAGCTCCTGGGACACCCGACAGATGTTTTTC. Protein: CALGELRGRGIPPSSWDTRQMFF.

This clone appeared a few times. The gene calls are TRDV1 and TRDJ3; D may match TRDD2 or TRDD3 (7 bases each). The CDR3 totals 25 residues. Deletions cut 1 base from V and 0 bases from J, with 31 bases between. Per the germline V gene, CDR1 is TSWWSYY and CDR2 is QGS. As DNA, the CDR3 is TGTGCTCTTGGGGAACCGGCTTTCCTACTTTACACCTGGGGGGACTTCTCCTGGGACACCCGACAGATGTTTTTC. Amino acid sequence: CALGEPAFLLYTWGDFSWDTRQMFF.

Worth noting for this clone: A much larger clone lies a single base off, so this may be a read error. Other DNA sequences in this sample translate to the same CDR3. The chain uses TRDV1 and TRDJ1; TRDD3 aligns across 13 bases. CDR1 and CDR2 from the germline V gene are TSWWSYY and QGS. V lost 5 bases to trimming and J lost 0 bases; unmatched junction nucleotides: 36. The CDR3 has 27 amino acids. The CDR3 reads CALGPREPSYFPYWGIRLSPYTDKLIF. The CDR3 DNA sequence: TGTGCTCTTGGGCCTAGGGAACCTTCCTACTTTCCGTACTGGGGGATACGGCTTTCACCGTACACCGATAAACTCATCTTT.

This clone is medium-sized within its sample. The V and J genes are TRDV3 and TRDJ1; TRDD3 agrees at 13 bases. J lost 4 bases, V lost 4 bases, and 15 bases had no gene match. Germline V gives CDR1 TVYSNPD, CDR2 GDNSRS (reference sequence). The CDR3 runs 17 residues. The CDR3 nucleotides read TGTGCCTCTTCCTACGAGGTACTGGGGGATACGAGCGATAAACTCATCTTT. Its translation is CASSYEVLGDTSDKLIF. Using reference TRDV3 and TRDJ1 for the parts outside the CDR3, the full variable domain is CDKVTQSSPDQTVASGSEVVLLCTYDTVYSNPDLFWYRIRPDYSFQFVFYGDNSRSEGADFTQGRFSVKHILTQKAFHLVISPVRTEDSATYYCASSYEVLGDTSDKLIFGKGTRVTVEP.

With regard to this clone: This sample includes further DNA sequences coding for the same CDR3. The chain couples TRDV2 to TRDJ3; 11 positions match TRDD3. Germline loops: CDR1 GEAIGNYY, CDR2 EKD. The CDR3 spans 28 residues. With V trimmed by 3 bases and J by 0 bases, 33 bases remained unmatched. The CDR3 here is CACDSSHTSPQLGDSGGPSSWDTRQMFF. The DNA of the CDR3 is TGTGCCTGTGACTCTAGCCACACGTCGCCTCAACTGGGGGATAGTGGGGGCCCAAGCTCCTGGGACACCCGACAGATGTTTTTC.

This clone showed up just a few times. The chain combines TRDV1 with TRDJ1; perhaps TRDD2 as D (5 bases). V gave up 0 bases and J gave up 0 bases, with 20 bases separating them. The CDR3 consists of 19 residues. Germline V gene lookup returns CDR1 TSWWSYY and CDR2 QGS. The CDR3: CALGELKEAYPTNTDKLIF. CDR3 coding DNA: TGTGCTCTTGGGGAACTTAAGGAGGCTTACCCTACTAACACCGATAAACTCATCTTT.

This clone was observed a few times. The chain links TRDV2 to TRDJ1; TRDD3 aligns across 9 bases. There are 17 residues in the CDR3. Germline CDR1 reads GEAIGNYY; CDR2 reads EKD. After removal of 2 bases from V and 0 bases from J, the junction contained 9 bases not matched to a gene. The CDR3 reads CACDNVNWGTYTDKLIF. As DNA, the CDR3 is TGTGCCTGTGACAACGTAAACTGGGGGACCTACACCGATAAACTCATCTTT.

This chain links TRDV2 with TRDJ3; the match to TRDD3 covers 9 bases. Germline CDR1 reads GEAIGNYY; CDR2 reads EKD. This CDR3 spans 21 amino acids. The V and J ends lost 0 bases and 2 bases, in that order; junction bases with no gene match: 13. The CDR3 loop is CACDTADGYWGTPWDTRQMFF. CDR3 bases: TGTGCCTGTGACACCGCGGATGGTTACTGGGGGACCCCCTGGGACACCCGACAGATGTTTTTC.